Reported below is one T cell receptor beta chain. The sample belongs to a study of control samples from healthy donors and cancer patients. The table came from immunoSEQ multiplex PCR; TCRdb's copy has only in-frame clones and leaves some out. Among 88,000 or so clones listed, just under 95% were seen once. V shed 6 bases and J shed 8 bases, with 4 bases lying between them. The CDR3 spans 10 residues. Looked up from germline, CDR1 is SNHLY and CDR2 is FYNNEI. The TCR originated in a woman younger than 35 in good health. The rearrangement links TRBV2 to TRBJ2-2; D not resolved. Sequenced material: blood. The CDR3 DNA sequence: TGTGCCAGCAGGGGGGGGGAGCTGTTTTTT. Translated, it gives CASRGGELFF.